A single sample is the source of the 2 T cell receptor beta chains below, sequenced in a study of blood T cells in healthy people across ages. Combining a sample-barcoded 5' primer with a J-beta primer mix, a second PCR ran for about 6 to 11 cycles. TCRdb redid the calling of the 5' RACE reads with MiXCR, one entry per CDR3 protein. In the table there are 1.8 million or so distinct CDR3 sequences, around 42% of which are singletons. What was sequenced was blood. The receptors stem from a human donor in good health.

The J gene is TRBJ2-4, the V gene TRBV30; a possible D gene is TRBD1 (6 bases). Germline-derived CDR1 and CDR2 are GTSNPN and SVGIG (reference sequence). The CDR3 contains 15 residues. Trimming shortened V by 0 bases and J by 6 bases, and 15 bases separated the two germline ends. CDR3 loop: CAWSVTGPLLNIQYF. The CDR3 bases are TGTGCCTGGAGTGTCACAGGGCCCCTCTTAAACATTCAGTACTTC.

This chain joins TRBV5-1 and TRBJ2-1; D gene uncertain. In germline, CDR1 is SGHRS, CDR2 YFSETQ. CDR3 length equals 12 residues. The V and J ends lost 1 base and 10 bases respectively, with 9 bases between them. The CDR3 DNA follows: TGCGCCAGCAGCTTGCCGCCGGACGAGCAGTTCTTC. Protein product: CASSLPPDEQFF. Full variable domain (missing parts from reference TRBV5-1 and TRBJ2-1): KAGVTQTPRYLIKTRGQQVTLSCSPISGHRSVSWYQQTPGQGLQFLFEYFSETQRNKGNFPGRFSGRQFSNSRSEMNVSTLELGDSALYLCASSLPPDEQFFGPGTRLTVL.